This T cell receptor beta chain was retrieved from a study of neurological immune-mediated disorders. TCRdb passed the 5' RACE reads through MiXCR, listing each CDR3 protein once. The sample records tens of thousands of distinct CDR3 sequences, around 4% being singletons. This CDR3 has 15 amino acids. Germline V gene sequence: CDR1 LNHNV, CDR2 YYDKDF (reference sequence). The V and J ends lost 5 bases and 3 bases respectively, with 17 bases between them. The sample holds many counts of this clonotype. The TCR was taken from a man aged 25-45 years with multiple sclerosis. The rearrangement uses TRBV15 and TRBJ2-7, with a possible D match to TRBD1 (7 bases). Sequencing was carried out using PBMCs. CDR3 sequence reads: CATSLLTGTYYEQYF. The CDR3 DNA follows: TGTGCCACCAGCCTTCTGACAGGGACTTACTACGAGCAGTACTTC.